This is a list of T cell receptor beta chains from one sample in a study of beta chain features in type 1 diabetes. The repertoire was sequenced with immunoSEQ multiplex PCR; TCRdb's copy has only in-frame clones and lacks some. The table lists under 150,000 clones, 6.9% of them singletons. The sample taken for sequencing was central memory CD4+ T cells from blood. The receptors stem from a woman aged 25 to 45 in good health. Both conserved end residues are part of each CDR3. A D gene is named only where the DNA matches it firmly. Size is omitted from some rows. Given values are once, few, many or a class for expanded clones.

TRBV18,NA,NA,TRBJ2-5,TGTGCCAGCTCATTACTAGGAGAGACCCAGTACTTC,CASSLLGETQYF
TRBV28,few,TRBD2,TRBJ2-1,TGTGCCAGCAGCAGAGTGGATTCTAGCGGCAATGAGCAGTTCTTC,CASSRVDSSGNEQFF
TRBV29-1,NA,TRBD1,TRBJ1-3,TGCAGCGGAGGGACAGGCCGACCCGGAAACACCATATATTTT,CSGGTGRPGNTIYF
TRBV7-9,NA,TRBD2,TRBJ2-3,TGTGCCAGCAGCACTAGCGGCACAGATACGCAGTATTTT,CASSTSGTDTQYF
TRBV30,few,NA,TRBJ2-1,TGTGCCTGGAGTGTACGGGTAGTCGGTGAGCAGTTCTTC,CAWSVRVVGEQFF
TRBV28,NA,TRBD2,TRBJ2-1,TGTGCCAGCACCGGGGGGGCGGGAGAGCGAGATGAGCAGTTCTTC,CASTGGAGERDEQFF
TRBV10-3,NA,NA,TRBJ2-5,TGTGCCATCACCCGGGGAGTCCAAGAGACCCAGTACTTC,CAITRGVQETQYF
TRBV28,few,NA,TRBJ2-1,TGTGCCAGCAGTTTACAGGGCAATGAGCAGTTCTTC,CASSLQGNEQFF
TRBV18,few,TRBD1,TRBJ2-7,TGTGCCAGCTCACCAGCGAGGACGTCAGGGGGCGGATACGAGCAGTACTTC,CASSPARTSGGGYEQYF
TRBV6-1,few,TRBD2,TRBJ2-1,TGTGCCAGCAGTGACGAAGCGGGAGGGCCCTACAATGAGCAGTTCTTC,CASSDEAGGPYNEQFF
TRBV7-2,NA,NA,TRBJ1-2,TGTGCCAGCAGCCCTGGGGGGACGAAAGGCTACACCTTC,CASSPGGTKGYTF
TRBV7-3,NA,TRBD1,TRBJ2-1,TGTGCCAGCAGCATGACAGGGGGCCCCTCCTACAATGAGCAGTTCTTC,CASSMTGGPSYNEQFF
TRBV7-9,few,TRBD2,TRBJ2-3,TGTGCCAGCAGCTACCCTCCTAGCGGATATAGCACAGATACGCAGTATTTT,CASSYPPSGYSTDTQYF
TRBV15,few,TRBD2,TRBJ2-1,TGTGCCACCAGCACACTAGCGAGATACAATGAGCAGTTCTTC,CATSTLARYNEQFF
TRBV7-9,few,NA,TRBJ2-6,TGTGCCAGCAGCCTGTCAGGGGCTGGGGCCAACGTCCTGACTTTC,CASSLSGAGANVLTF
TRBV14,many,NA,TRBJ2-2,TGTGCCAGCAGCCAGTTACAGGGTGCCGGGGAGCTGTTTTTT,CASSQLQGAGELFF
TRBV7-2,few,TRBD2,TRBJ2-3,TGTGCCAGCAGGATAGACGGGAGGGAAACAGATACGCAGTATTTT,CASRIDGRETDTQYF
TRBV5-4,few,NA,TRBJ2-5,TGTGCCAGCAGCTTGGTTCTAGCGCAAGAGACCCAGTACTTC,CASSLVLAQETQYF
TRBV7-2,few,TRBD1,TRBJ2-7,TGTGCCAGCAGCAACCGGGACAGGGGCTACGAGCAGTACTTC,CASSNRDRGYEQYF
TRBV19,few,TRBD1,TRBJ2-3,TGTGCCAGTAGTAGTGGGACAGGGTCCAGCACAGATACGCAGTATTTT,CASSSGTGSSTDTQYF
TRBV19,few,NA,TRBJ2-7,TGTGCCAGTAATGACGGGTACGAGCAGTACTTC,CASNDGYEQYF
TRBV11-2,few,TRBD2,TRBJ2-5,TGTGCCAGCAGCTTAGGTAGCGGGAAAGAGACCCAGTACTTC,CASSLGSGKETQYF
TRBV19,NA,NA,TRBJ2-3,TGTGCCAGTAGGCCTAGCGGCACAGATACGCAGTATTTT,CASRPSGTDTQYF
TRBV5-4,NA,TRBD1,TRBJ2-5,TGTGCCAGCAGCTCCACAGGGGGTGCCGTAAAAGAGACCCAGTACTTC,CASSSTGGAVKETQYF
TRBV4-2,many,NA,TRBJ2-3,TGTGCCAGCAGCCAAGACTACGATACGCAGTATTTT,CASSQDYDTQYF
TRBV6-5,NA,TRBD2,TRBJ2-5,TGTGCCAGCAGTTCGACTAGCGGGGTCCAAGAGACCCAGTACTTC,CASSSTSGVQETQYF
TRBV9,NA,NA,TRBJ1-3,TGTGCCAGCAGCGTAGGCTCCGGGGATGGGGTCTCTGGAAACACCATATATTTT,CASSVGSGDGVSGNTIYF
TRBV19,many,NA,TRBJ2-1,TGTGCCAGTAGTAGGACTATGCATGAGCAGTTCTTC,CASSRTMHEQFF
TRBV7-8,NA,TRBD2,TRBJ2-3,TGTGCCAGCAGCTCAAGCGGGAGAGCAGATACGCAGTATTTT,CASSSSGRADTQYF
TRBV28,few,TRBD2,TRBJ2-3,TGTGCCAGCAGTTTTCCAGCGGGACGGATGGATACGCAGTATTTT,CASSFPAGRMDTQYF
TRBV27,few,NA,TRBJ2-2,TGTGCCAGCAGTTTAGGGACACGCACCGGGGAGCTGTTTTTT,CASSLGTRTGELFF
TRBV18,few,NA,TRBJ1-5,TGTGCCAGCTCCCGAGGGGGGGACGGCCAGCCCCAGCATTTT,CASSRGGDGQPQHF
TRBV7-8,NA,NA,TRBJ2-7,TGTGCCAGCAGCCGAGTCCTGGGCGGGTCTAAATTGGAGCAGTACTTC,CASSRVLGGSKLEQYF
TRBV7-2,NA,TRBD2,TRBJ2-5,TGTGCCAGCAGCCCAAGGGGTCTAGCGGGAGTAGAAGAGACCCAGTACTTC,CASSPRGLAGVEETQYF
TRBV7-2,NA,NA,TRBJ2-1,TGTGCCAGCAGCTTAGGCGGGACCCTTAGAGACAATGAGCAGTTCTTC,CASSLGGTLRDNEQFF
TRBV5-1,many,TRBD2,TRBJ2-5,TGCGCCAGCAGCTTGCTAGCGGGAGGGCCAGGGGAGACCCAGTACTTC,CASSLLAGGPGETQYF
TRBV7-2,NA,NA,TRBJ2-5,TGTGCCAGCAGCCACTGGAGAGAGACCCAGTACTTC,CASSHWRETQYF
TRBV2,NA,TRBD1,TRBJ1-2,TGTGCCAGCAGCGGGACAGTTACAAACTATGGCTACACCTTC,CASSGTVTNYGYTF
TRBV6-5,NA,TRBD1,TRBJ1-1,TGTGCCAGCAGAAGCGGACAGGGGTATGAAGCTTTCTTT,CASRSGQGYEAFF
TRBV21-1,NA,NA,TRBJ2-1,TGTGCCAGCAGCAAACCAGGAGAGGACAGACATAATGAGCAGTTCTTC,CASSKPGEDRHNEQFF
TRBV5-1,NA,TRBD1,TRBJ2-5,TGCGCCAGCAGCTTAAGTACGGGACAGGGAGAGACCCAGTACTTC,CASSLSTGQGETQYF
TRBV27,NA,NA,TRBJ2-1,TGTGCCAGCAGTTTATCGGGAACTAGGAACAATGAGCAGTTCTTC,CASSLSGTRNNEQFF
TRBV6-1,NA,NA,TRBJ2-2,TGTGCCAGCATGAGGCCTCCGAACACCGGGGAGCTGTTTTTT,CASMRPPNTGELFF
TRBV7-2,NA,TRBD1,TRBJ2-6,TGTGCCAGCAGTTACGGACAGGGTAAATTCTCTGGGGCCAACGTCCTGACTTTC,CASSYGQGKFSGANVLTF
TRBV2,few,NA,TRBJ2-7,TGTGCCAGCATGAAGGACCAGGGAGGTACCTACGAGCAGTACTTC,CASMKDQGGTYEQYF
TRBV19,NA,NA,TRBJ2-5,TGTGCCAGTAGTATGAGGTCGGGTCTACAAGAGACCCAGTACTTC,CASSMRSGLQETQYF
TRBV7-9,few,TRBD1,TRBJ2-1,TGTGCCAGCAGCCAGGGGACAGATTGGGGGCAGTTCTTC,CASSQGTDWGQFF
TRBV4-3,NA,NA,TRBJ1-2,TGCGCCAGCAGCCAAGATCAACTATGGATTGGAGGCTACACCTTC,CASSQDQLWIGGYTF
TRBV6-5,NA,NA,TRBJ1-2,TGTGCCAGCAGCCCTACGACGGGTGGCTACACCTTC,CASSPTTGGYTF
TRBV7-9,many,TRBD1,TRBJ2-1,TGTGCCAGCAGCACGGGACAGAACTACAATGAGCAGTTCTTC,CASSTGQNYNEQFF
TRBV7-2,few,TRBD1,TRBJ1-1,TGTGCCAGCAGCTTGAACAGGGGGCTGGGCACTGAAGCTTTCTTT,CASSLNRGLGTEAFF
TRBV7-3,few,TRBD1,TRBJ2-7,TGTGCCAGCAGCCCGGATGGGACAGGGGGAACCTACGAGCAGTACTTC,CASSPDGTGGTYEQYF
TRBV6-6,NA,NA,TRBJ1-1,TGTGCCAGCAGTTACTGGGGGGGTGGGAACACTGAAGCTTTCTTT,CASSYWGGGNTEAFF
TRBV7-2,many,NA,TRBJ2-3,TGTGCCAGCAGCTTAGACTACACAGATACGCAGTATTTT,CASSLDYTDTQYF
TRBV11-2,few,TRBD1,TRBJ1-4,TGTGCCAGCAGCTTCAACAGGGGCGCGACTGAAAAACTGTTTTTT,CASSFNRGATEKLFF